This TCR beta chain was found in a study of T cells expressing NK-cell markers. Findings and limits, study-wide: One observes that, in four donors, these clonotypes were also the leading ones within the CD3+CD56-NKG2C+ fraction. The contribution of dominant NKG2C+ clonotypes to CD8+ T cells in more than five donors was roughly 1.0-7.5%.

Scientists made TCR beta cDNA using 5'RACE template switching with UMIs. TCRdb processed the 5' RACE reads again and assigns one entry to each CDR3 protein, with no DNA. This sample's clone table lists about 450,000 distinct CDR3 sequences. Remarks on this clonotype: Its antigen remains unidentified.

CDR1 is SGHRS and CDR2 is YFSETQ in the germline V gene. This CDR3 region has 14 residues. The genes are TRBV5-1 and TRBJ2-7; TCRdb reports TRBD2, a call that lacks DNA to check it against. Sequencing was done on a sample of blood T cells: a sorted CD56 or NKG2C T cell subset, CD4+ or CD8+ T cells, or bulk PBMC T cells (not recorded which). The source is a woman between 18 and 70 years old in good health. The CDR3 is CASSLVPQTYEQYF. The complete variable domain, with remaining parts taken from reference TRBV5-1 and TRBJ2-7, reads KAGVTQTPRYLIKTRGQQVTLSCSPISGHRSVSWYQQTPGQGLQFLFEYFSETQRNKGNFPGRFSGRQFSNSRSEMNVSTLELGDSALYLCASSLVPQTYEQYFGPGTRLTVT.